This TCR beta chain was identified during a study of blood T cell repertoires in COVID-19. In the authors' workflow: Reference gene primer amplification in the assay estimated nucleated cell counts. TCRdb's table, derived via immunoSEQ multiplex PCR, lists solely in-frame clones and lacks some. V, J and clone size are those of that table, while D and trimming were read from the DNA. The sample lists a few hundred thousand clones, 70% to 90% occurring once. This CDR3 is 14 amino acids long. From germline, CDR1 is LGHDT and CDR2 YNNKEL (reference sequence). V shed 4 bases, J shed 11 bases, and the junction held 6 bases outside the gene matches. Participants were aged about 18 to 90 years, lived in 25 or so US areas, and enrolled virtually. Membership in each cohort depended on participant-reported clinical history. Those designated as exposed participants met a COVID-19 case within 2 weeks before study entry.

The TCR was taken from a woman between 45 and 60 years old who had been exposed to COVID-19. The chain employs TRBV3-1 (or the pseudogene TRBV3-2) and TRBJ1-4; 11 bases line up with TRBD1. The sample was PBMCs or T cells enriched from blood (not recorded which). CDR3 amino acids: CASSPGTGGRKLFF. The CDR3 bases are TGTGCCAGCAGCCCCGGGACAGGGGGTCGGAAACTGTTTTTT.